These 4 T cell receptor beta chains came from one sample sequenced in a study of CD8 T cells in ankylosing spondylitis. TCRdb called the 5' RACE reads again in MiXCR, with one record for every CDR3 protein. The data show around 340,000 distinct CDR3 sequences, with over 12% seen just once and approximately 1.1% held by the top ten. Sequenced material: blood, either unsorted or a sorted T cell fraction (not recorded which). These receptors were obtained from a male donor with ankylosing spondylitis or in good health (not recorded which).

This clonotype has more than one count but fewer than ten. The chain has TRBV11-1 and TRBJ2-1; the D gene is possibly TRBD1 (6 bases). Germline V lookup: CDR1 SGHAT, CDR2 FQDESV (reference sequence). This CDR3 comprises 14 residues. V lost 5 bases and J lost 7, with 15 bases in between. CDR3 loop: CASSPVGTRNEQFF. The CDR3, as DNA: TGTGCCAGCAGCCCCGTCGGGACACGGAATGAGCAGTTCTTC. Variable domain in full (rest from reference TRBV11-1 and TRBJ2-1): EAEVAQSPRYKITEKSQAVAFWCDPISGHATLYWYRQILGQGPELLVQFQDESVVDDSQLPKDRFSAERLKGVDSTLKIQPAELGDSAMYLCASSPVGTRNEQFFGPGTRLTVL.

CDR3 bases: TGCAGTGCTAGAAGGCAGGGGACCGGGGAGCTGTTTTTT. Its translation is CSARRQGTGELFF. The V and J genes are TRBV20-1 and TRBJ2-2; perhaps TRBD1 as D (6 bases). The length of the CDR3 is 13 residues. Trimming cost V 2 bases and J 5 bases, with 9 bases left between them. CDR1 DFQATT and CDR2 SNEGSKA come from the germline V gene (reference sequence).

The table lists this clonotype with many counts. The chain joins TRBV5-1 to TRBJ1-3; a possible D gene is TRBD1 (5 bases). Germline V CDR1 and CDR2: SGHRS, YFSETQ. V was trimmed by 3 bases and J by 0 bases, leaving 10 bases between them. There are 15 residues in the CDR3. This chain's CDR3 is CASSSGAISGNTIYF. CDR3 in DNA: TGCGCCAGCAGCTCCGGGGCGATCTCTGGAAACACCATATATTTT.

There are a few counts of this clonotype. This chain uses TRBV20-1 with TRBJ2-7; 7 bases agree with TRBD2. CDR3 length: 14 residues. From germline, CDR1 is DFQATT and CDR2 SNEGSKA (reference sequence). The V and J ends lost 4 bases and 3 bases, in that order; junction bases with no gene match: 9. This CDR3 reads CSATASGPHYEQYF. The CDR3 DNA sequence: TGCAGTGCTACTGCTAGCGGACCTCACTACGAGCAGTACTTC.